The rows below give T cell receptor beta chains drawn from one sample of a study. TCRdb redid the calling of the 5' RACE reads with MiXCR, one entry per CDR3 protein. The sample has under 9,500 distinct CDR3 sequences, around 36% seen once. The sequenced material came from Tregs sorted from blood. The receptors derive from a female donor with breast cancer. Each CDR3 is given with its conserved first and last residue. Each record gives: V gene, CDR3 length, J gene, clone size, D gene, CDR3 protein, CDR3 DNA. A D gene is named only where the DNA matches it firmly. Clone size is given for some rows only: seen once, a few or many times, or a class if the clone is expanded.

>TRBV10-3|13|TRBJ1-4|few|.
CAISEQRLEKLFF
TGTGCCATCAGTGAACAGCGCCTAGAAAAACTGTTTTTT
>TRBV20-1|15|TRBJ2-1|.|TRBD2
CSASRLAGISNEQFF
TGCAGTGCTAGCCGGCTAGCGGGAATTTCCAATGAGCAGTTCTTC
>TRBV5-4|17|TRBJ2-1|few|.
CASSPRHGRGGDNEQFF
TGTGCCAGCAGTCCTCGACACGGGAGAGGGGGGGACAATGAGCAGTTCTTC
>TRBV15|14|TRBJ1-2|.|.
CATSSYGGSYGYTF
TGTGCCACCAGCAGTTACGGGGGGTCCTATGGCTACACCTTC
>TRBV20-1|15|TRBJ1-2|medium-sized|.
CSANSFRVANYGYTF
TGCAGTGCTAACAGTTTTCGGGTAGCTAACTATGGCTACACCTTC
>TRBV29-1|14|TRBJ2-1|.|.
CSVGLRGLDNEQFF
TGCAGCGTTGGTTTACGGGGCCTGGACAATGAGCAGTTCTTC
>TRBV6-2/TRBV6-3|16|TRBJ2-7|few|TRBD2
CASSFSGLAGSNEQYF
TGTGCCAGCAGTTTCTCTGGACTAGCGGGGTCAAACGAGCAGTACTTC
>TRBV3-1|12|TRBJ1-1|few|.
CASRHRNTEAFF
TGTGCCAGCAGGCACAGGAACACTGAAGCTTTCTTT
>TRBV7-2|17|TRBJ2-1|.|.
CASSLDPDRKRNNEQFF
TGTGCCAGCAGCCTGGACCCCGACAGGAAACGAAACAATGAGCAGTTCTTC
>TRBV20-1|13|TRBJ2-3|few|TRBD2
CSAVLAAADTQYF
TGCAGTGCCGTCCTAGCGGCGGCGGATACGCAGTATTTT
>TRBV12-3/TRBV12-4|14|TRBJ1-4|.|.
CASKRRNNNEKLFF
TGTGCCAGCAAGCGACGGAATAATAATGAAAAACTGTTTTTT
>TRBV4-2|14|TRBJ2-1|.|.
CASSRGKRVDEQFF
TGTGCCAGCAGCCGAGGGAAGAGGGTGGATGAGCAGTTCTTC
>TRBV10-3|15|TRBJ2-1|.|TRBD2
CAISPGTSGLNEQFF
TGTGCCATCAGTCCCGGGACTAGCGGACTCAATGAGCAGTTCTTC
>TRBV7-2|17|TRBJ2-3|.|TRBD2
CASSLVHPGTSGDTQYF
TGTGCCAGCAGCTTAGTCCACCCCGGGACTAGCGGAGATACGCAGTATTTT
>TRBV20-1|16|TRBJ2-1|.|TRBD2
CSARDRRLAGVGEQFF
TGCAGTGCTAGAGATCGAAGACTAGCGGGAGTAGGTGAGCAGTTCTTC